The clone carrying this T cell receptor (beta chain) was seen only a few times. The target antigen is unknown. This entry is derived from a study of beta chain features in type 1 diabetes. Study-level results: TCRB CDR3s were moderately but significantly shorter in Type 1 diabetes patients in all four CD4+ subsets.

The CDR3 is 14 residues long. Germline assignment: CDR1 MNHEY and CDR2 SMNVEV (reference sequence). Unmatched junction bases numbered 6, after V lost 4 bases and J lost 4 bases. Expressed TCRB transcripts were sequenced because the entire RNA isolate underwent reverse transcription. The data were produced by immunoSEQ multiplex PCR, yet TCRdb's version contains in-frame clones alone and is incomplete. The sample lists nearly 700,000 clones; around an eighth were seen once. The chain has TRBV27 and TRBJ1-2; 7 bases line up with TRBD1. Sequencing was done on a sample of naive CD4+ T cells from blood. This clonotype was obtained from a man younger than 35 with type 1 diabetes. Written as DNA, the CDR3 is TGTGCCAGCAGTTCGATTCGACAGGGCTATGGCTACACCTTC. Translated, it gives CASSSIRQGYGYTF.